The TCR beta chain described here comes from a study of molecular identifiers for immune sequencing clone quantification. Overall study context: Naive CD8 cell RNA, from 20,000 or 100,000 cells, was split five ways in replicates, with four sequenced. Study observations and caveats: Spiked Jurkat TCR RNA originating from one cell could reportedly be identified amid some 920,000 naive cells. Identical TCR molecules can share a barcode, and this sharing could underestimate highly expanded clone sizes.

As regards this clonotype: Antigen specificity is unknown. A clone one base away is much larger, so this may be a read error.

CDR1 MNHNY and CDR2 SVGAGI come from the germline V gene (reference sequence). V gave up 1 base and J gave up 1 base, with 9 bases separating them. The CDR3 runs 15 residues. TCRdb re-called the PCR reads through MiXCR, storing one row per CDR3 protein. Of around 480,000 distinct CDR3 sequences listed, 20% to 25% are singletons. Researchers sorted naive CD8 T cells as cells that were CD8+CD4-CCR7+CD45RA+. The material sequenced was naive CD8+ T cells from blood, with Jurkat cell RNA spiked in. Subset reported: FACS-sorted CD8+CD4-CCR7+CD45RA+ naive T cells. The chain combines TRBV6-6 with TRBJ2-3; TRBD1 might be the D (5 bases). This receptor was taken from a human donor in good health. Some libraries in this study had Jurkat cell RNA spiked in. This CDR3 is CASSYWGPCTDTQYF. The CDR3 DNA is TGTGCCAGCAGTTACTGGGGCCCGTGCACAGATACGCAGTATTTT.